The 24 T cell receptor beta chains below come from one sample, sequenced in a study of a mutant IDH1 vaccine in newly diagnosed glioma. Indicated time point: week 47, end of study. Vaccinated patients received 300 ug of mutant IDH1 20-mer peptide per dose, with topical imiquimod. Their antigen targets remain unknown. The repertoire was sequenced with immunoSEQ multiplex PCR; TCRdb's copy has only in-frame clones and lacks some. The table shows some 35,000 clones, with roughly 70% occurring only once. The material was PBMCs, obtained from a glioma patient whose treatment included an IDH1 peptide vaccine. The receptors stem from a man between 35 and 55 years old with glioma.

This chain connects TRBV9 to TRBJ2-6; no firm D call. The V end lost 8 bases, the J end lost 4 bases, and 10 bases lay between the germline ends. CDR3 size: 13 residues. Per germline, CDR1 SGDLS and CDR2 YYNGEE. The CDR3 bases are TGTGCCAGTTCTTTGGCAGGGGCCAACGTCCTGACTTTC. Amino acid sequence: CASSLAGANVLTF. Full variable domain (missing parts from reference TRBV9 and TRBJ2-6): DSGVTQTPKHLITATGQRVTLRCSPRSGDLSVYWYQQSLDQGLQFLIQYYNGEERAKGNILERFSAQQFPDLHSELNLSSLELGDSALYFCASSLAGANVLTFGAGSRLTVL.

The chain joins TRBV27 to TRBJ2-2; either TRBD1 or TRBD2 may supply D (5 bases each). CDR1 and CDR2 from the germline V gene are MNHEY and SMNVEV (reference sequence). V dropped 6 bases and J dropped 4 bases, with 21 bases sitting between them. The length of the CDR3 is 17 residues. The CDR3 region is CASRFLGVQSRTGELFF. The CDR3 bases are TGTGCCAGCAGATTCCTGGGGGTCCAAAGCCGCACCGGGGAGCTGTTTTTT.

The chain has TRBV5-4 and TRBJ2-1; 8 bases align to TRBD2. The CDR3 contains 17 residues. The V segment lost 4 bases and the J segment 1 base; nucleotides outside the gene matches: 10. The germline gives CDR1 SGHNT, CDR2 YYREEE (reference sequence). Here the CDR3 DNA reads TGTGCCAGCAGCGCTGGTGGTAGCGGGGCTTCCTACAATGAGCAGTTCTTC. This gives the protein CASSAGGSGASYNEQFF.

The rearrangement uses TRBV19 and TRBJ1-2; 7 nucleotides align to TRBD1. The CDR3 covers 13 residues. CDR1 is LNHDA and CDR2 is SQIVND in the germline V gene (reference sequence). V lost 5 bases and J lost 5; bases outside the gene matches: 5. The CDR3 DNA sequence: TGTGCCAGTAGTGCGGGACAGATTTATGGCTACACCTTC. Amino acids: CASSAGQIYGYTF.

This chain connects TRBV19 to TRBJ1-1; 10 bases are shared with TRBD1. In germline, CDR1 is LNHDA, CDR2 SQIVND (reference sequence). The junction had 5 bases not matched to a gene; V was cut back by 4 bases and J by 3 bases. The CDR3 has 15 amino acids. The CDR3 DNA follows: TGTGCCAGTAGTAGGGACAGGGGTCAGGACACTGAAGCTTTCTTT. It encodes CASSRDRGQDTEAFF.

V and J are TRBV5-1 and TRBJ2-3; 12 bases fit TRBD2. In germline, CDR1 is SGHRS, CDR2 YFSETQ. Losses at the gene ends were 4 bases for V and 3 bases for J; bases not matched to a gene: 9. This CDR3 contains 17 residues. The CDR3 loop is CASSPEGLAGLTDTQYF. CDR3 in DNA: TGCGCCAGCAGCCCGGAGGGACTAGCGGGTTTGACAGATACGCAGTATTTT.

The chain joins TRBV21-1 to TRBJ1-4; the listed D gene, TRBD1, was not tested against the DNA. TRBV21-1 constitutes a pseudogene. This CDR3 region has 14 residues. CDR3 sequence: CASSRQGARRKLFF. The CDR3 bases are TGTGCCAGCAGCAGACAGGGGGCGCGACGGAAACTGTTTTTT.

The V and J genes are TRBV11-2 and TRBJ2-2; no definite D call. The CDR3 loop spans 13 amino acids. Germline V gives CDR1 SGHAT, CDR2 FQNNGV. V lost 3 bases and J lost 6, with 8 bases in between. Here the CDR3 reads CASSFERPGELFF. The DNA for the CDR3 is TGTGCCAGCAGCTTCGAACGGCCCGGGGAGCTGTTTTTT.

This chain joins TRBV19 and TRBJ2-6; D not resolved. V shed 3 bases and J shed 1 base, with 7 bases lying between them. This CDR3 is 15 amino acids long. Per the germline V gene, CDR1 is LNHDA and CDR2 is SQIVND (reference sequence). CDR3 protein: CASSIVRSGANVLTF. CDR3 in DNA: TGTGCCAGTAGTATTGTACGGTCTGGGGCCAACGTCCTGACTTTC. Drawing the rest from reference TRBV19 and TRBJ2-6, the complete variable domain is DGGITQSPKYLFRKEGQNVTLSCEQNLNHDAMYWYRQDPGQGLRLIYYSQIVNDFQKGDIAEGYSVSREKKESFPLTVTSAQKNPTAFYLCASSIVRSGANVLTFGAGSRLTVL.

This clone has ten or more counts. The CDR3 sequence is CASTSDRASGYTF. In DNA, the CDR3 is TGTGCCAGCACCTCAGACAGGGCGTCGGGCTACACCTTC. V and J are TRBV6-5 and TRBJ1-2; the match to TRBD1 covers 7 bases. CDR1 and CDR2 (germline): MNHEY, SVGAGI. This CDR3 has 13 residues. V lost 7 bases, J lost 8 bases, and 10 bases stayed unmatched.

The table lists this clone with a count of one. The chain combines TRBV30 with TRBJ1-5; D gene unclear. Germline CDR1 reads GTSNPN; CDR2 reads SVGIG (reference sequence). The CDR3 spans 13 residues. V shed 2 bases and J shed 6 bases, with 11 bases lying between them. Here the CDR3 reads CAWSNNGGQPQHF. The DNA for the CDR3 is TGTGCCTGGAGTAATAACGGCGGTCAGCCCCAGCATTTT. The full variable domain, with the rest looked up from reference TRBV30 and TRBJ1-5, is SQTIHQWPATLVQPVGSPLSLECTVEGTSNPNLYWYRQAAGRGLQLLFYSVGIGQISSEVPQNLSASRPQDRQFILSSKKLLLSDSGFYLCAWSNNGGQPQHFGDGTRLSIL.

The genes are TRBV25-1 and TRBJ2-1; 7 nucleotides line up with TRBD2. With 2 bases clipped from V and 5 bases from J, the junction kept 12 bases outside the gene matches. Germline-derived CDR1 and CDR2 are MGHDK and SYGVNS. The CDR3 totals 17 residues. CDR3 amino acids: CASSELSSGSWDNEQFF. CDR3 nucleotide sequence: TGTGCCAGCAGTGAACTCTCTAGCGGAAGTTGGGACAATGAGCAGTTCTTC.

This clone was detected only a few times. The rearrangement links TRBV15 to TRBJ2-1, with unresolved D. V dropped 5 bases and J dropped 8 bases, with 16 bases sitting between them. Germline V gene sequence: CDR1 LNHNV, CDR2 YYDKDF (reference sequence). The CDR3 spans 14 residues. The chain's CDR3 is CATSGVQKNDEQFF. CDR3 DNA sequence: TGTGCCACCAGCGGTGTGCAAAAAAACGATGAGCAGTTCTTC.

V usage is TRBV30 and J usage is TRBJ2-7; D is uncertain. The CDR3 is made up of 12 amino acids. The germline CDR1 and CDR2 sequences are GTSNPN and SVGIG (reference sequence). Deletions cut 2 bases from V and 3 bases from J, with 8 bases between. CDR3 in amino acids: CAWSPKNYEQYV. The CDR3 DNA follows: TGTGCCTGGAGTCCTAAGAACTACGAGCAGTACGTC.

The gene calls are TRBV7-6 and TRBJ2-3; 10 bases line up with TRBD2. The J segment lost 6 bases and the V segment lost 5 bases, leaving 14 bases of the junction unmatched. CDR1 SGHVS and CDR2 FNYEAQ come from the germline V gene. The CDR3 consists of 17 residues. The CDR3 is CASSPVAGGRRDDTQYF. The DNA of the CDR3 is TGTGCCAGCAGCCCCGTAGCGGGAGGCCGCCGAGATGATACGCAGTATTTT.

A few counts support this clone. The chain has TRBV7-2 and TRBJ1-1, with D unclear. This CDR3 spans 15 amino acids. Trimming shortened V by 0 bases and J by 9 bases, and 17 bases separated the two germline ends. In germline, CDR1 is SGHTA, CDR2 FQGNSA. CDR3 nucleotide sequence: TGTGCCAGCAGCTTAGCGATTGTGGACGGGCGGCAAGCTTTCTTT. Its protein product is CASSLAIVDGRQAFF.

J is TRBJ1-5 and V is TRBV5-8, with 10 bases identical to TRBD1. There are 16 residues in the CDR3. With V trimmed by 4 bases and J by 1 base, 5 bases remained unmatched. From germline, CDR1 is SGHTS and CDR2 YDEGEE. The CDR3 nucleotides read TGTGCCAGCAGCCAGGGACAGGGGCGCAGCAATCAGCCCCAGCATTTT. It specifies CASSQGQGRSNQPQHF.

This clone was seen more than once but under ten times. The gene calls are TRBV10-3 and TRBJ1-1; weak D call: TRBD1 (5 bases). The CDR3 covers 12 residues. V shed 11 bases and J shed 3 bases, with 13 bases lying between them. In germline, CDR1 is ENHRY, CDR2 SYGVKD. CDR3 amino acids: CAGAGQDTEAFF. Here the CDR3 DNA reads TGTGCCGGGGCAGGGCAGGACACTGAAGCTTTCTTT.

The J gene is TRBJ1-3, the V gene TRBV7-9, with D hard to call. The CDR3 consists of 15 residues. V was shortened by 3 bases and J by 0 bases, with 9 bases between the two germline ends. The germline V gene has CDR1 SEHNR and CDR2 FQNEAQ (reference sequence). CDR3 region: CASSFELYSGNTIYF. In nucleotides, the CDR3 is TGTGCCAGCAGCTTTGAGCTATACTCTGGAAACACCATATATTTT.

The rearrangement links TRBV5-6 to TRBJ1-1; unclear D gene. Germline CDR1 SGHDT, CDR2 YYEEEE. This CDR3 is 14 amino acids long. V gave up 4 bases and J gave up 4 bases, with 14 bases separating them. CDR3 coding DNA: TGTGCCAGCAGCCGATGGAGGATTGCCACTGAAGCTTTCTTT. Translated, it gives CASSRWRIATEAFF. The variable domain in full, with the rest retrieved from reference TRBV5-6 and TRBJ1-1, is DAGVTQSPTHLIKTRGQQVTLRCSPKSGHDTVSWYQQALGQGPQFIFQYYEEEERQRGNFPDRFSGHQFPNYSSELNVNALLLGDSALYLCASSRWRIATEAFFGQGTRLTVV.

This chain connects TRBV5-8 to TRBJ2-1; D unresolved. Deletions cut 0 bases from V and 4 bases from J, with 17 bases between. Germline loops: CDR1 SGHTS, CDR2 YDEGEE. This CDR3 contains 17 residues. The CDR3 spells CASSLALVAPYYNEQFF. CDR3 coding DNA: TGTGCCAGCAGCTTGGCCTTGGTGGCCCCCTATTACAATGAGCAGTTCTTC.

The chain couples TRBV6-5 to TRBJ1-2; 7 bases are shared with TRBD1. J gave up 7 bases and V 6 bases, and 8 bases lay outside the gene matches. Looked up from germline, CDR1 is MNHEY and CDR2 is SVGAGI. The CDR3 totals 13 residues. CDR3 sequence: CASSRTGTAGYTF. In DNA form, the CDR3 reads TGTGCCAGCAGCCGGACCGGGACAGCTGGCTACACCTTC.

The rearrangement uses TRBV7-2 and TRBJ1-2; a possible D gene is TRBD1 (6 bases). Germline CDR1 SGHTA, CDR2 FQGNSA. This CDR3 is 17 amino acids long. The germline V and J ends were trimmed by 1 base and 0 bases, with 15 bases remaining between them. This chain's CDR3 is CASSLGAGAISNYGYTF. CDR3 DNA: TGTGCCAGCAGCTTAGGGGCAGGGGCCATCTCTAACTATGGCTACACCTTC.

This clone has only one observation. The chain recombines TRBV27 with TRBJ1-3, with 8 bases that match TRBD1. V lost 5 bases, J lost 4 bases, and 10 bases stayed unmatched. There are 16 residues in the CDR3. From germline, CDR1 is MNHEY and CDR2 SMNVEV (reference sequence). The CDR3 spells CASSPNLGTGGNTIYF. CDR3 DNA sequence: TGTGCCAGCAGTCCTAATCTGGGGACAGGCGGAAACACCATATATTTT.